One and the same sample provided the 13 T cell receptor beta chains below, sequenced in a study of human T cells and chemical hapten exposure. Via MiXCR, TCRdb re-called the 5' RACE reads, giving one row per CDR3 protein. The data contain about 81,000 distinct CDR3 sequences, 7% to 8% of them seen just once; the ten biggest clones take up 2% to 2.5%. Whole blood, unfractionated, served as the material for total RNA extraction. The receptors shown here come from a male donor in good health.

The genes are TRBV7-3 and TRBJ1-1, with D possibly being TRBD1 (5 bases). Germline CDR1 SGHTA, CDR2 FQGTGA. The CDR3 is made up of 13 amino acids. V lost 2 bases and J 9 bases, leaving 13 bases between the germline ends. The CDR3 DNA reads as TGTGCCAGCAGCTTAGAGGTTAGGGGTCAAGCTTTCTTT. It is translated as CASSLEVRGQAFF.

The chain has TRBV6-2 or TRBV6-3 and TRBJ1-5; TRBD1 matches at 8 bases. Germline trimming cut 5 bases from V and 6 bases from J; bases unmatched to any gene: 6. CDR3 length equals 14 residues. Germline CDR1 reads MNHEY; CDR2 reads SVGEGT. The CDR3 region is CASSRQGAAQPQHF. DNA for the CDR3: TGTGCCAGCAGTAGGCAGGGGGCGGCTCAGCCCCAGCATTTT.

Many counts were recorded for this clonotype. The CDR3 reads CASSVGLNTDTQYF. CDR3 sequence (DNA): TGTGCCAGCAGCGTGGGATTGAACACAGATACGCAGTATTTT. The V gene is TRBV9, the J gene TRBJ2-3; D uncertain. The CDR3 runs to 14 residues. Germline values: CDR1 SGDLS, CDR2 YYNGEE. Trimming removed 2 bases at V and 2 bases at J, with 9 bases between.

The rearrangement links TRBV7-2 to TRBJ1-2; no firm D call. CDR1 is SGHTA, CDR2 FQGNSA, per germline. Trimming left V 2 bases short and J 1 base short, with 17 bases between. The CDR3 is 17 residues long. The CDR3 loop is CASSLSGSTTFNYGYTF. The DNA for the CDR3 is TGTGCCAGCAGCTTAAGTGGCAGTACTACCTTTAACTATGGCTACACCTTC.

This clonotype was counted many times. The J gene is TRBJ2-5, the V gene TRBV2; 10 bases are a match to TRBD2. This CDR3 has 13 amino acids. The ends lost 10 bases at V and 6 bases at J; junction bases unmatched: 8. Germline V gives CDR1 SNHLY, CDR2 FYNNEI. Here the CDR3 reads CATLAGVYQTQYF. CDR3 DNA: TGTGCCACCCTAGCGGGAGTTTATCAGACCCAGTACTTC.

This clonotype was counted between two and nine times. This chain joins TRBV3-1 and TRBJ2-1, with TRBD2 matching 8 bases. After removal of 0 bases from V and 3 bases from J, the junction contained 7 bases not matched to a gene. Per the germline V gene, CDR1 is LGHDT and CDR2 is YNNKEL (reference sequence). This CDR3 comprises 17 residues. CDR3 nucleotide sequence: TGTGCCAGCAGCCAAGATTCAGGGCTAGCGGGCTACAATGAGCAGTTCTTC. Protein sequence: CASSQDSGLAGYNEQFF.

This clonotype was recorded many times. V gene TRBV6-5 combines with J gene TRBJ2-7; 9 bases agree with TRBD1. The CDR3 sequence is 15 residues long. The germline gives CDR1 MNHEY, CDR2 SVGAGI. V was pared by 4 bases and J by 3 bases, with 7 bases of the junction left unmatched. CDR3 amino acids: CASSSLGTGHYEQYF. The CDR3 coding sequence is TGTGCCAGCAGTTCTTTAGGGACAGGGCACTACGAGCAGTACTTC.

This clonotype was observed a few times. The chain joins TRBV19 to TRBJ2-1, with D unresolved. The V gene lost 6 bases and the J gene lost 6 bases, with 12 bases spanning the gap. The germline V gene has CDR1 LNHDA and CDR2 SQIVND (reference sequence). The CDR3 covers 13 residues. CDR3 nucleotides: TGTGCCAGTAGCTTTTCGCGCTTCAATGAGCAGTTCTTC. It is translated as CASSFSRFNEQFF.

The chain carries TRBV29-1 and TRBJ2-4; possible D gene TRBD2, 5 bases. There are 14 residues in the CDR3. Trimming shortened V by 2 bases and J by 1 base, and 9 bases separated the two germline ends. Germline CDR1 reads SQVTM; CDR2 reads ANQGSEA. DNA of the CDR3: TGCAGCGTTGAAATAGGAGGCGCCAAAAACATTCAGTACTTC. Residues: CSVEIGGAKNIQYF.

CDR3 coding DNA: TGTGCCAGCAGTCCTCGGACGGCGAAACCCTACGAGCAGTACTTC. This sequence encodes CASSPRTAKPYEQYF. V usage is TRBV28 and J usage is TRBJ2-7; no clear D. In germline, CDR1 is MDHEN, CDR2 SYDVKM. Trimming took off 5 bases at V and 2 bases at J, with 16 bases between the two ends. There are 15 residues in the CDR3.

The chain recombines TRBV9 with TRBJ1-6; D unclear. CDR1 SGDLS and CDR2 YYNGEE come from the germline V gene. V was cut by 3 bases and J by 9 bases, with 22 bases left in between. The CDR3 contains 17 residues. The CDR3 DNA follows: TGTGCCAGCAGCGATCGGGAGGCCGGGCCCCCCAGTTCACCCCTCCACTTT. The encoded protein is CASSDREAGPPSSPLHF.

This clonotype was seen repeatedly, ten times or more. The V call is TRBV14, the J call TRBJ2-7; D is possibly TRBD2 (5 bases). Per the germline V gene, CDR1 is SGHDN and CDR2 is FVKESK. V lost 1 base and J lost 0, with 10 bases in between. The CDR3 totals 15 residues. The CDR3 DNA follows: TGTGCCAGCAGCCAAGTCCGGGGAGCCTCCTACGAGCAGTACTTC. It encodes CASSQVRGASYEQYF.

The chain combines TRBV5-8 with TRBJ1-1; D unresolved. The length of the CDR3 is 14 residues. Germline V CDR1 and CDR2: SGHTS, YDEGEE. Trimming took 4 bases from V and 0 from J, leaving 10 bases between them. The CDR3 region has the DNA TGTGCCAGCAGCGGACGGTTCATGAACACTGAAGCTTTCTTT. Its translation is CASSGRFMNTEAFF.